This TCR beta chain was retrieved from a study of cytomegalovirus exposure and HLA in healthy donors. Study in general: Researchers previously reported finding roughly 120 million unique TCR beta sequences from 170 million or so T cells. Notes on the study in general: HLA restriction was apparent for most CMV-associated TCR beta chains in a later analysis.

60 Vbeta and 13 Jbeta primers were used in PCR. The assay was immunoSEQ multiplex PCR, and TCRdb's table has in-frame clones only and misses some. The sample gives about 98,000 clones, about 70% of which show up once; approximately 8.4% is in the top ten. With respect to this clone: Its specificity is unknown.

The CDR3 totals 14 residues. Germline values: CDR1 SGHVS, CDR2 FNYEAQ. V lost 0 bases to trimming and J lost 7 bases, with 12 bases between them. The chain couples TRBV7-6 to TRBJ1-1, with unresolved D. The receptor comes from a human donor in good health. Sequenced sample: PBMCs. The CDR3 sequence is CASSLALADLEAFF. The CDR3 coding sequence is TGTGCCAGCAGCTTAGCGCTGGCGGATCTTGAAGCTTTCTTT.